This TCR beta chain was found in a study of control samples from healthy donors and cancer patients. Profiling relied on immunoSEQ multiplex PCR, and the TCRdb table lists in-frame clones only, not all of them. The table records approximately 110,000 clones, about nine tenths of them present only once. From germline, CDR1 is MNHEY and CDR2 SVGAGI. Between the trimmed V and J ends, which lost 7 bases and 3 bases, there was a span of 13 bases. The CDR3 sequence is 14 residues long. The chain links TRBV6-5 to TRBJ1-5; D unclear. The source of this sequence is a woman younger than 30 in good health. The specimen was blood. CDR3 DNA: TGTGCCAGCAAGGAGGAGGGCTTCAATCAGCCCCAGCATTTT. The encoded protein is CASKEEGFNQPQHF.